This TCR beta chain was recorded in a study of PD-1 blockade in classical Hodgkin lymphoma. After autologous stem cell transplantation all patients relapsed, and prior brentuximab vedotin exposure differed between cohorts. Progressive disease, partial response or complete response was each patient's best response. Points on this clone: Its antigen is as yet unknown.

The study's findings and limits: Baseline diversity was lower in partial responders and progressors than complete responders. After ASCT, patients who started nivolumab under 1 year later were excluded.

Measured with immunoSEQ multiplex PCR; TCRdb has only the in-frame clones, and not every one. The sample consists of tens of thousands of clones, 75% to 90% of them appearing once. The CDR3 loop spans 13 amino acids. Trimming took 6 bases from V and 0 from J, leaving 7 bases between them. CDR1 is MNHEY and CDR2 is SVGAGI in the germline V gene. The TCR was taken from a human donor with classical Hodgkin lymphoma. V gene TRBV6-5 combines with J gene TRBJ2-3; weak D call: TRBD2 (6 bases). The sample was peripheral blood mononuclear cells (PBMCs), taken before the second cycle of nivolumab. DNA for the CDR3: TGTGCCAGCAGGCGGGAAAGCACAGATACGCAGTATTTT. Translating it yields CASRRESTDTQYF.